This is a list of T cell receptor beta chains from one sample in a study of blood T cell repertoires in COVID-19. TCRdb keeps only in-frame clones here, not all; method: immunoSEQ multiplex PCR. The sample consists of 210,000 or so clones, around 90% of them appearing once. Source material: PBMCs or T cells enriched from blood (not recorded which). The receptors were sampled from a man aged 25 to 40 who had recovered from COVID-19. The CDR3 runs from the conserved cysteine through the conserved F or W. D genes are given only for firm matches. A clone size is listed for some rows: how often the clone was seen (once, few, many), or a class if it is expanded.

TGTGCCAGCAGCTTTCAGGGGACCACTAATGAAAAACTGTTTTTT	CASSFQGTTNEKLFF	TRBJ1-4	TRBV7-9	.	.
TGTGCCAGCATTGGGACTCCGAACACCGGGGAGCTGTTTTTT	CASIGTPNTGELFF	TRBJ2-2	TRBV5-4	.	.
TGCGCCAGCAGCTTGGCTAGCGGGGCCTCGGGCCCCGAGGGTACGCAGTATTTT	CASSLASGASGPEGTQYF	TRBJ2-3	TRBV5-1	.	TRBD2
TGTGCCAGCAGCCTCCTAGCCTCCTACGAGCAGTACTTC	CASSLLASYEQYF	TRBJ2-7	TRBV7-9	.	.
TGTGCCAGCAGCCCTGACTTAACAAGGGGTGAGGAGCAGTTCTTC	CASSPDLTRGEEQFF	TRBJ2-1	TRBV4-2	.	.
TGTGCCAGCAGCCAAGATCGTAGGACAGGGACTTTAAGCGCGAATTCACCCCTCCACTTT	CASSQDRRTGTLSANSPLHF	TRBJ1-6	TRBV3-1/TRBV3-2	once	TRBD1
TGTGCCTGGAGTGTCGTAGCGGGAGTTGAATACGAGCAGTACTTC	CAWSVVAGVEYEQYF	TRBJ2-7	TRBV30	.	TRBD2
TGCGCCAGCAGCTTGTCCAGGGTAGGGGAGACCCAGTACTTC	CASSLSRVGETQYF	TRBJ2-5	TRBV5-1	.	.
TGTGCCAGCAATCTGAGCGGAGCGAGAACCTACGAGCAGTACTTC	CASNLSGARTYEQYF	TRBJ2-7	TRBV28	.	.
TGTGCCATCAGTGAGTCGGGGGGACGGGGCTACACCTTC	CAISESGGRGYTF	TRBJ1-2	TRBV10-3	.	.
TGTGCCAGCAGTCCTTCTTACAGGGTAACCCTGTACACGCAGTATTTT	CASSPSYRVTLYTQYF	TRBJ2-3	TRBV28	.	.
TGTGCCAGTAGGTCTTCATCTCCGCGGTTGGAGCAGTACTTC	CASRSSSPRLEQYF	TRBJ2-7	TRBV19	.	.
TGTGCCAGCAGTTTGACAGGGTGGAAAGGCTACACCTTC	CASSLTGWKGYTF	TRBJ1-2	TRBV27	.	TRBD1
TGTGCCAGTAGTATGAACGAGGTGACAGGGATCTACGAGCAGTACTTC	CASSMNEVTGIYEQYF	TRBJ2-7	TRBV19	.	TRBD1
TGTGCCAGCAGCCAAGACGGATTAGGCGGCGGGGAGCTGTTTTTT	CASSQDGLGGGELFF	TRBJ2-2	TRBV4-2	.	.
TGTGCCAGCAGCCAAGACGCTACATCTAGCGGGAGAATACCCCAGTACTTC	CASSQDATSSGRIPQYF	TRBJ2-5	TRBV4-2	.	TRBD2
TGTGCCAGCAGCTTAGGGGGGACTAGCGGGAGGGCCAACACCGGGGAGCTGTTTTTT	CASSLGGTSGRANTGELFF	TRBJ2-2	TRBV11-2	.	TRBD2
TGTGCCTCGACCACAGGGAAGGGTGGCTACACCTTC	CASTTGKGGYTF	TRBJ1-2	TRBV30	.	.